A single sample is the source of the 27 T cell receptor beta chains below, sequenced in a study of CD8 T cells in ankylosing spondylitis. TCRdb re-analysed the 5' RACE reads in MiXCR, keeping a single row per CDR3 protein. The sample consists of 220,000 or so distinct CDR3 sequences, roughly a tenth of them appearing once. Material: blood, either unsorted or a sorted T cell fraction (not recorded which). The origin of the receptors is a male donor with ankylosing spondylitis or in good health (not recorded which).

This clonotype turned up a few times. The J gene is TRBJ2-1, the V gene TRBV5-1, with 7 bases fitting TRBD2. The CDR3 runs 15 residues. Germline V CDR1 and CDR2: SGHRS, YFSETQ. Trimming at V came to 4 bases and at J to 1 base, leaving 5 bases not matched to a gene. This CDR3 is CASSTTSASYNEQFF. As DNA, the CDR3 is TGCGCCAGCAGCACCACTAGCGCGTCCTACAATGAGCAGTTCTTC.

Many counts were recorded for this clonotype. V usage is TRBV4-2 and J usage is TRBJ2-3; 12 bases agree with TRBD2. The V and J ends lost 0 bases and 0 bases, in that order; junction bases with no gene match: 7. Germline V lookup: CDR1 LGHNA, CDR2 YNFKEQ. The CDR3 is made up of 19 amino acids. CDR3 nucleotides: TGTGCCAGCAGCCAAGATGAGACTAGCGGGGGCTATAGCACAGATACGCAGTATTTT. This sequence encodes CASSQDETSGGYSTDTQYF.

This clonotype was counted at least ten times. The chain recombines TRBV5-1 with TRBJ2-3; D is tentatively TRBD1 or TRBD2 (6 bases each). There are 15 residues in the CDR3. The germline V and J ends were trimmed by 4 bases and 7 bases, with 19 bases remaining between them. Germline-derived CDR1 and CDR2 are SGHRS and YFSETQ. The CDR3 spells CASSPGGTRVNTQYF. The CDR3 nucleotides read TGCGCCAGCAGCCCCGGCGGGACAAGGGTGAATACGCAGTATTTT.

This clonotype has a count of ten or more. The chain couples TRBV29-1 to TRBJ2-5; possible D gene TRBD1, 5 bases. Germline V gene lookup returns CDR1 SQVTM and CDR2 ANQGSEA. The CDR3 is made up of 14 amino acids. Trimming stripped 0 bases from V and 1 base from J, with 9 bases between. Written as DNA, the CDR3 is TGCAGCGTTGAAGAAAGGACAAGCCAAGAGACCCAGTACTTC. It specifies CSVEERTSQETQYF.

In its sample, this clonotype was seen many times. This chain links TRBV15 with TRBJ2-1; no firm D call. The CDR3 is 16 amino acids. The ends were cut back, 0 bases at V and 0 bases at J, with 9 bases in the middle. Germline CDR1 and CDR2: LNHNV and YYDKDF (reference sequence). CDR3 sequence: CATSRDRQSSYNEQFF. CDR3 nucleotides: TGTGCCACCAGCAGAGATAGGCAGAGCTCCTACAATGAGCAGTTCTTC.

This clonotype was detected many times. The genes are TRBV2 and TRBJ2-3, with 8 bases identical to TRBD1. Germline CDR1 reads SNHLY; CDR2 reads FYNNEI. After removal of 7 bases from V and 2 bases from J, the junction contained 5 bases not matched to a gene. The CDR3 has 14 residues. The CDR3 bases are TGTGCCAGCACCTTGGACAGGGTCACAGATACGCAGTATTTT. This translates into CASTLDRVTDTQYF.

This clonotype was seen ten or more times. The chain couples TRBV20-1 to TRBJ2-7; no definite D call. Germline V gene lookup returns CDR1 DFQATT and CDR2 SNEGSKA (reference sequence). This CDR3 is built from 17 residues. V was clipped by 0 bases and J by 2 bases, with 20 bases between them. The CDR3 spells CSARDQGPRQRPYEQYF. The CDR3 nucleotides are TGCAGTGCTAGAGATCAAGGCCCTAGACAACGACCCTACGAGCAGTACTTC.

This clonotype occurred many times. The gene calls are TRBV2 and TRBJ1-5; D may be TRBD1 (5 bases). Deletions cut 6 bases from V and 5 bases from J, with 17 bases between. Germline assignment: CDR1 SNHLY and CDR2 FYNNEI. The CDR3 runs 15 residues. As DNA, the CDR3 is TGTGCCAGCAGCGCCGGGGGGGAGAAATATCAGCCCCAGCATTTT. Amino acid sequence: CASSAGGEKYQPQHF.

This sequence joins TRBV29-1 and TRBJ1-1, with 10 bases aligning to TRBD1. CDR3 length equals 13 residues. The junction had 8 bases not matched to a gene; V was cut back by 8 bases and J by 5 bases. Looked up from germline, CDR1 is SQVTM and CDR2 is ANQGSEA. This CDR3 reads CSTTTGGNTEAFF. Here the CDR3 DNA reads TGCAGCACCACGACAGGGGGCAATACTGAAGCTTTCTTT.

This clonotype appeared a few times. The chain recombines TRBV20-1 with TRBJ2-1, with TRBD2 matching 11 bases. Germline CDR1 is DFQATT and CDR2 is SNEGSKA (reference sequence). After removal of 6 bases from V and 10 bases from J, the junction contained 14 bases not matched to a gene. This CDR3 is 15 amino acids long. The CDR3 DNA follows: TGCAGTGCAAGCCGAGGACTAGCGGGCAGAAAAGAGCAGTTCTTC. It encodes CSASRGLAGRKEQFF.

Ten or more counts support this clonotype. The chain links TRBV20-1 to TRBJ2-2; perhaps TRBD2 as D (7 bases). The CDR3 contains 16 residues. Trimming cost V 3 bases and J 5 bases, with 19 bases left between them. Germline values: CDR1 DFQATT, CDR2 SNEGSKA (reference sequence). The CDR3 DNA reads TGCAGTGCTAGGTTACGGGTCGGGGGGCGTACCGGGGAGCTGTTTTTT. It translates to CSARLRVGGRTGELFF.

The chain uses TRBV18 and TRBJ2-5; TRBD1 matches 7 bases. Germline V gene sequence: CDR1 KGHSH, CDR2 LQKENI. After removal of 5 bases from V and 4 bases from J, the junction contained 13 bases not matched to a gene. This CDR3 has 16 amino acids. CDR3 in DNA: TGTGCCAGCTCATCGTCTCAACAGGGGTTTGGAGAGACCCAGTACTTC. Amino acid sequence: CASSSSQQGFGETQYF.

The V and J genes are TRBV19 and TRBJ2-1; D remains unclear. V lost 1 base and J 0 bases, leaving 4 bases between the germline ends. CDR3 size: 14 residues. CDR1 and CDR2 (germline): LNHDA, SQIVND (reference sequence). Here the CDR3 DNA reads TGTGCCAGTAGTATAGGTAGCTCCTACAATGAGCAGTTCTTC. Residues: CASSIGSSYNEQFF.

The chain has TRBV18 and TRBJ2-1, with 9 bases identical to TRBD2. From germline, CDR1 is KGHSH and CDR2 LQKENI. V gave up 2 bases and J gave up 6 bases; unmatched junction bases: 8. The CDR3 totals 16 residues. The CDR3 sequence: CASSPMVSGGGNEQFF. The CDR3, as DNA: TGTGCCAGCTCACCAATGGTTAGCGGGGGAGGCAATGAGCAGTTCTTC.

This clonotype has ten or more counts. The rearrangement links TRBV29-1 to TRBJ2-5, with D maybe TRBD2 (6 bases). CDR1 is SQVTM and CDR2 is ANQGSEA in the germline V gene. The CDR3 is 14 residues long. V lost 4 bases and J lost 4, with 16 bases in between. CDR3 residues: CSVVYQGRGETQYF. The CDR3 region has the DNA TGCAGCGTTGTTTATCAAGGGCGGGGAGAGACCCAGTACTTC.

This clonotype was counted between two and nine times. This sequence joins TRBV6-1 and TRBJ1-5; the D gene is possibly TRBD1 (5 bases). CDR1 and CDR2 (germline): MNHNS, SASEGT. The CDR3 runs 15 residues. Trimming removed 6 bases from V and 1 base from J, with 13 bases in between. This chain's CDR3 is CASRPKGPSNQPQHF. CDR3 coding DNA: TGTGCCAGCAGACCCAAGGGACCGAGCAATCAGCCCCAGCATTTT.

This clonotype was found many times. A junction end diverges from the germline sequence, so it may reflect a read error. The chain uses TRBV7-7 and TRBJ2-3, with D tentatively TRBD1 (6 bases). The germline gives CDR1 SSHAT, CDR2 FNYEAQ (reference sequence). The CDR3 consists of 14 residues. The CDR3 loop is CASSELTGSDTQYF. In DNA, the CDR3 is TGTGCTAGCAGCGAACTAACAGGGTCAGATACGCAGTATTTT.

This clonotype was recorded many times. This chain connects TRBV12-3 or TRBV12-4 to TRBJ1-3; D gene uncertain. Deletions cut 3 bases from V and 2 bases from J, with 14 bases between. This CDR3 spans 16 amino acids. CDR3 sequence: CASSFFINGAGNTIYF. The CDR3 DNA is TGTGCCAGCAGTTTTTTTATCAACGGGGCTGGAAACACCATATATTTT.

This clonotype has ten or more counts. The J gene is TRBJ2-1, the V gene TRBV7-6; 8 nucleotides align to TRBD1. CDR3 length: 15 residues. CDR1 is SGHVS and CDR2 is FNYEAQ in the germline V gene. With V trimmed by 3 bases and J by 5 bases, 6 bases remained unmatched. CDR3 DNA: TGTGCCAGCAGCTTTGGGACAGGCAACCACAATGAGCAGTTCTTC. It is translated as CASSFGTGNHNEQFF.

This clonotype was seen a single time. The chain carries TRBV28 and TRBJ2-1; 10 nucleotides line up with TRBD1. Germline V gene lookup returns CDR1 MDHEN and CDR2 SYDVKM. The CDR3 runs to 16 residues. Losses at the gene ends were 0 bases for V and 5 bases for J; bases not matched to a gene: 4. The chain's CDR3 is CASSLWGQGSHNEQFF. DNA of the CDR3: TGTGCCAGCAGTTTATGGGGACAGGGGTCCCACAATGAGCAGTTCTTC.

This clonotype turned up a few times. This rearrangement joins TRBV2 to TRBJ2-3; D call uncertain. This CDR3 is built from 14 residues. The germline V and J ends were trimmed by 4 bases and 0 bases, with 8 bases remaining between them. Germline CDR1 reads SNHLY; CDR2 reads FYNNEI. The CDR3 nucleotides are TGTGCCAGCAGTGTAGGTGGGAGCACAGATACGCAGTATTTT. It specifies CASSVGGSTDTQYF.

This clonotype has just a few counts. This rearrangement joins TRBV27 to TRBJ2-1; TRBD2 agrees at 11 bases. The CDR3 covers 15 residues. V gave up 10 bases and J gave up 4 bases; unmatched junction bases: 9. The germline gives CDR1 MNHEY, CDR2 SMNVEV (reference sequence). CDR3 coding DNA: TGTGCCACAGTTTCCGGGACTAGCGGTTACAATGAGCAGTTCTTC. Translated, it gives CATVSGTSGYNEQFF.

This clonotype turned up a few times. The chain uses TRBV28 and TRBJ2-1, with no clear D. Germline assignment: CDR1 MDHEN and CDR2 SYDVKM. This CDR3 is built from 16 residues. V shed 6 bases and J shed 4 bases, with 19 bases lying between them. The CDR3 DNA reads as TGTGCCAGCAGCCCGCCCCCCGGCCTCCTTTACAATGAGCAGTTCTTC. Translated, it gives CASSPPPGLLYNEQFF.

There are many counts of this clonotype. The V gene is TRBV25-1, the J gene TRBJ1-5; 10 bases agree with TRBD1. CDR1 is MGHDK and CDR2 is SYGVNS in the germline V gene. J was trimmed by 7 bases and V by 5 bases; bases with no gene match: 5. The CDR3 totals 14 residues. The CDR3 loop is CASSRQGAGQPQHF. As DNA, the CDR3 is TGTGCCAGCAGTAGACAGGGGGCGGGACAGCCCCAGCATTTT.

Ten or more counts support this clonotype. CDR3 sequence (DNA): TGTGCCAGCAGCCCAGACAACTATGGCTACACCTTC. This codes for CASSPDNYGYTF. This chain joins TRBV7-8 and TRBJ1-2; D uncertain. V was cut by 5 bases and J by 2 bases, with 6 bases left in between. In germline, CDR1 is SGHVS, CDR2 FQNEAQ. The CDR3 spans 12 residues.

This clonotype was found many times. The chain uses TRBV11-2 and TRBJ2-2; D uncertain. Germline V CDR1 and CDR2: SGHAT, FQNNGV. The CDR3 sequence is 13 residues long. Deletions cut 0 bases from V and 10 bases from J, with 9 bases between. The CDR3 protein is CASSLDGVLELFF. For the CDR3, the DNA is TGTGCCAGCAGCTTAGATGGGGTGTTGGAGCTGTTTTTT.

This clonotype was seen at least ten times. The genes are TRBV5-1 and TRBJ1-1, with TRBD1 as a possible D gene (5 bases). CDR3 length: 16 amino acids. The germline V gene has CDR1 SGHRS and CDR2 YFSETQ. Deletions cut 0 bases from V and 4 bases from J, with 16 bases between. Written as DNA, the CDR3 is TGCGCCAGCAGCTTGGAACTCGGGCAGGGAAGCACTGAAGCTTTCTTT. Translating gives CASSLELGQGSTEAFF.